This T cell receptor beta chain stems from a study of T-cell memory formation after mild COVID-19. Using its own MiXCR run on the 5' RACE reads, TCRdb lists one record per CDR3 protein. The table includes around 430,000 distinct CDR3 sequences, approximately 15% detected once. This CDR3 region has 16 residues. From germline, CDR1 is DFQATT and CDR2 SNEGSKA (reference sequence). V shed 3 bases and J shed 2 bases, with 17 bases lying between them. The sequenced sample consisted of PBMCs or a T cell subset sorted from them (not recorded which). This receptor was taken from a man aged 18-30 years who had mild COVID-19 (a few samples of this study predate the infection). Cell type and time point are not known. The V and J genes are TRBV20-1 and TRBJ1-5, with D possibly matching TRBD1 (6 bases). CDR3 nucleotides: TGCAGTGCTAGGCGGCAGGGGAAAGTTGGCAATCAGCCCCAGCATTTT. Its protein is CSARRQGKVGNQPQHF.